The sequence of this TCR beta chain was determined in a study of T cell repertoires in breast cancer (TCRdb year 2016). The study in broad terms: Tumors, lymph nodes and peripheral blood lymphocytes from breast cancer patients, as well as peripheral blood from healthy control donors, were profiled. Given the low mutational burden of breast cancer and the rarity of common mutations in breast cancer, it was reasoned that TCRs shared between breast cancer patients would target shared antigens. On average, sequencing produced roughly 500,000 sequences per sample and roughly 10 reads per input cell. Controls included nine healthy donors of an age range similar to the patients. Tumor-free lymph nodes were processed without enzymatic digestion, and blood samples were separated by Ficoll. Tumors and tumor-involved lymph nodes were minced and digested with Liberase and DNase, then filtered through 70-um and 40-um filters. ER+/PR+ status was present in the majority of the 20 to 25 patient tumors that were analyzed for shared TCRs. Overall results and qualifications from the work: Sentinel lymph nodes involved by tumor shared about fourfold more TCRs with matched tumor repertoires than tumor-free nodes did (about 7.7% versus 2%). Shared TCRs were encoded by various nucleotide sequences, which suggests selection and expansion based on antigen. Shared TCRs showed TRBV7 predominance, possibly reflecting tumor recognition or mispriming bias from eight TRBV7 primers. Because transcript abundance and primer differences skewed clone recovery, emulsion RT-PCR was regarded as qualitative rather than quantitative. Possible tumor specificity was suggested for around 20 TCR pairs that were shared across seven or more patient tumors yet rarely found in control blood. Discarding singleton TCRs and sampling only part of each tumor may have missed genuine antitumor clones.

The library was made by emulsion pairing. Unpaired genes were suppressed by a second nested PCR with blocking oligos, after which a third nested PCR added Illumina adaptors and barcodes. Each master mix for emulsion RT-PCR held roughly 5,000-280,000 T cells along with C-region, Stepout and V-region primers. The emulsions were generated using the Micellula Emulsion and Purification Kit, and the RT-PCR was run with Qiagen OneStep RT-PCR reagents. The pooled libraries were sequenced on an Illumina MiSeq using paired-end 2 x 250 reads. As for the original processing: Read pairs were joined in Galaxy and clipped at the engineered overlap into separate alpha and beta files; unclipped reads were discarded. Alpha-beta pairs were assigned with CompleteTCR, a MiTCR-based pipeline that links chains sharing read cluster identifiers using an R script. TCR sequences seen only once, which were about 1-3.3%, were removed as potential sequencing errors. TCRdb itself trimmed the public reads at Q25 with fastp, ran MiXCR and retained productive beta chains. Records with the same CDR3 protein are collapsed into one entry carrying the most frequent genes and DNA. None of the V and J calls come from the authors' own analysis; TCRdb made them. The sample contains nearly 40,000 distinct CDR3 sequences, 45% of them found a single time. Around three fifths of the sample is held by the ten biggest clonotypes.

To analyze paired alpha-beta TCRs of CD8+ T cells, the researchers used an expanded emulsion RT-PCR method with primers covering all TCR V genes. Before emulsion RT-PCR, CD8+ T cells were isolated using a CD8 positive selection kit and then incubated overnight in about 10 IU/mL IL-2. Reading from cysteine to phenylalanine, the CDR3 counts 13 amino acids. Here the CDR3 DNA is all that survives: 39 bases in frame from base 1. From a lookup of the germline V gene (reference sequence), CDR1 and CDR2 are LNHDA and SQIVND. As concerns this clonotype: Its antigen is not yet known. The germline gene is not matched at one end of the junction; a read error may be the cause.

Sequencing was done on a sample of CD8+ T cells. In this chain, TRBV19 is recombined with TRBJ1-2, and TRBD1 aligns with 8 junction nucleotides. This TCR derives from a pool of human donors with breast cancer or a healthy control (not recorded which). The CDR3 reads CASRAGTGYGHTF. The nucleotides are TGTGCCAGTAGGGCCGGGACAGGCTATGGCCACACCTTC.